This T cell receptor beta chain was recorded in a study of T cell responses to AZD1222 COVID-19 vaccine. General study points: Spike was spanned by vaccine-associated CD4 TCRs, with dominance at 160-218 and 743-854. Most donors were white British and more were female, and clonal diversity was possibly underestimated. As reported, nearly half of all spike-specific TCRs target variant regions that are unmutated. Seropositive AZD1222 recipients at baseline numbered only 6 or 7.

This table comes from immunoSEQ multiplex PCR, and its TCRdb copy is limited to in-frame clones, with some not included. The sample comprises about 150,000 clones, 80% to 90% of which are singletons, and roughly 4.7% rests with the top ten. To note about this clone: Its antigen is still unknown.

V lost 5 bases and J lost 4, with 15 bases in between. The CDR3 sequence is 15 residues long. Germline assignment: CDR1 SGHTA and CDR2 FQGNSA. The chain is built from TRBV7-2 and TRBJ1-3; no firm D call. The clonotype was recovered from an adult in good health. Sequencing used peripheral blood, obtained on day 0 of AZD1222 vaccination. CDR3 DNA: TGTGCCAGCAGCCAACTCGCGGGAATCGGAAACACCATATATTTT. Its protein is CASSQLAGIGNTIYF.